A single sample gave rise to the 9 T cell receptor beta chains below, sequenced in a study of radiation and T cells in renal cell carcinoma. Time point meaning: baseline pretreatment blood. The treatment denotes: 15 Gy SBRT to primary tumor, nephrectomy 4 weeks later. Method: immunoSEQ multiplex PCR; TCRdb's copy keeps in-frame clones and lacks some. The data show more than 95,000 clones, roughly 85% seen once. This sample comprised blood, obtained from a patient whose treatment included radiotherapy and nephrectomy. These receptors came from a woman aged 55-70 years with renal cell carcinoma.

The genes are TRBV29-1 and TRBJ2-5, with TRBD2 identical over 12 bases. Germline assignment: CDR1 SQVTM and CDR2 ANQGSEA. The CDR3 covers 15 residues. V shed 5 bases, J shed 2 bases, and the junction held 6 bases outside the gene matches. The CDR3 sequence: CSVPASGGGQETQYF. The CDR3 DNA reads TGCAGCGTTCCCGCTAGCGGGGGGGGGCAAGAGACCCAGTACTTC.

The table lists this clone with a few counts. The chain joins TRBV19 to TRBJ1-5; a possible D gene is TRBD1 (5 bases). This CDR3 comprises 17 residues. CDR1 LNHDA and CDR2 SQIVND come from the germline V gene (reference sequence). The V and J ends lost 4 bases and 0 bases respectively, with 16 bases between them. The CDR3 coding sequence is TGTGCCAGTAGTACGCTTGACAGCCACTATAGCAATCAGCCCCAGCATTTT. It codes for CASSTLDSHYSNQPQHF.

The J gene is TRBJ2-1, the V gene TRBV4-2; 8 bases match TRBD2. V shed 4 bases, J shed 7 bases, and the junction held 12 bases outside the gene matches. The CDR3 sequence is 16 residues long. From germline, CDR1 is LGHNA and CDR2 YNFKEQ. Written as DNA, the CDR3 is TGTGCCAGCAGCCCGGGGCGGGGGGACGTAGGGAATGAGCAGTTCTTC. It translates to CASSPGRGDVGNEQFF.

The rearrangement uses TRBV6-1 and TRBJ2-4; 8 nucleotides agree with TRBD2. From germline, CDR1 is MNHNS and CDR2 SASEGT. This CDR3 region has 11 residues. The V gene end was trimmed by 3 bases and the J gene end by 14 bases; junction bases not matched to a gene: 3. CDR3 loop: CASSETGLEYF. In nucleotides, the CDR3 is TGTGCCAGCAGTGAGACGGGACTAGAGTACTTC.

The J gene is TRBJ1-5, the V gene TRBV21-1; the table's D gene call, TRBD1, was not cross checked with the DNA. TRBV21-1 is shown as a pseudogene. This CDR3 is built from 16 residues. DNA of the CDR3: TGTGCCAATCAGGGGGGCTGGGGGAAAGCAATCAGCCCCCAGCATTTT. Protein sequence: CANQGGWGKAISPQHF.

V usage is TRBV5-1 and J usage is TRBJ2-3; either TRBD1 or TRBD2 may fit D (5 bases each). Germline loops: CDR1 SGHRS, CDR2 YFSETQ. Trimming shortened V by 4 bases and J by 2 bases, and 11 bases separated the two germline ends. This CDR3 region has 14 residues. The CDR3 reads CASSTGTTTDTQYF. The CDR3 DNA sequence: TGCGCCAGCAGCACCGGGACCACCACAGATACGCAGTATTTT. Full variable domain (outside the CDR3, taken from reference TRBV5-1 and TRBJ2-3): KAGVTQTPRYLIKTRGQQVTLSCSPISGHRSVSWYQQTPGQGLQFLFEYFSETQRNKGNFPGRFSGRQFSNSRSEMNVSTLELGDSALYLCASSTGTTTDTQYFGPGTRLTVL.

CDR3 amino acids: CASRSGTEAYEQYF. The CDR3, as DNA: TGTGCCAGCAGATCCGGGACAGAAGCCTACGAGCAGTACTTC. The V and J genes are TRBV6-5 and TRBJ2-7; 7 bases match TRBD1. The CDR3 consists of 14 residues. J was trimmed by 2 bases and V by 6 bases; bases with no gene match: 7. Per germline, CDR1 MNHEY and CDR2 SVGAGI.

This clone was detected only once. The chain carries TRBV4-1 and TRBJ2-7; 8 bases map to TRBD1. Unmatched junction bases numbered 8, after V lost 3 bases and J lost 1 base. Germline CDR1 MGHRA, CDR2 YSYEKL. CDR3 size: 16 residues. Here the CDR3 reads CASSQHTDRGSYEQYF. The CDR3 DNA reads as TGCGCCAGCAGCCAGCATACCGACAGGGGATCCTACGAGCAGTACTTC.

The chain carries TRBV5-1 and TRBJ2-7, with D perhaps matching TRBD1 (6 bases). The CDR3 has 14 residues. Trimming cost V 1 base and J 0 bases, with 8 bases left between them. Germline V gene lookup returns CDR1 SGHRS and CDR2 YFSETQ. CDR3 DNA sequence: TGCGCCAGCAGCTTGAACAGGGCCTCCTACGAGCAGTACTTC. This encodes CASSLNRASYEQYF.